This T cell receptor (beta chain) is from a study of T cell repertoires in MIS-A myocarditis. Produced via immunoSEQ multiplex PCR; TCRdb's table is partial and in-frame only. The table has 15,000 or so clones, roughly 74% seen once. The CDR3 length is 14 residues. Germline CDR1 is SGHTA and CDR2 is FQGNSA. V was clipped by 0 bases and J by 7 bases, with 13 bases between them. The sequenced material came from left ventricle heart tissue obtained at autopsy. The TCR comes from a man younger than 35 with fulminant myocarditis from multisystem inflammatory syndrome in adults (MIS-A) after COVID-19. This chain joins TRBV7-2 and TRBJ2-7; no clear D gene. The CDR3 region has the DNA TGTGCCAGCAGCTTAGCGTCCAGAGATAGGGAGCAGTACTTC. It codes for CASSLASRDREQYF.